This TCR beta chain was sequenced during a study of blood T cell repertoires in COVID-19. About the research overall: Collection of acute and convalescent COVID-19 samples took place in the United States, Italy and Spain. Nucleic acid was either cDNA or gDNA, and it came from T cells, B-cell-depleted T cells, or PBMCs.

Original handling: Amplified reference gene primers provided the basis for estimating nucleated cell counts. The data were produced by immunoSEQ multiplex PCR, yet TCRdb's version contains in-frame clones alone and is incomplete. Clone size and the V and J calls come from that table; the DNA yielded D and trimming. The data hold around 100,000 clones, with around 84% observed a single time. Trimming pared 2 bases from V and 8 bases from J, leaving 15 bases between. Germline loops: CDR1 MNHEY, CDR2 SVGAGI. This CDR3 is built from 15 residues. The chain employs TRBV6-5 and TRBJ1-4; D gene unclear. Sequencing was done on a sample of peripheral blood. The TCR comes from a man between 65 and 80 years old with active or convalescent COVID-19. For the CDR3, the DNA is TGTGCCAGCAGTTACGGACGGGAGGGAAAGGAAAAACTGTTTTTT. Translating gives CASSYGREGKEKLFF.